This T cell receptor beta chain was sequenced during a study of STAT5B mutations in CD4+ large granular lymphocyte leukemia. TCRdb's table, derived via immunoSEQ multiplex PCR, lists solely in-frame clones and lacks some. The data show about 26,000 clones, with 81% seen just once and less than 0.35% held by the top ten. Germline V gene sequence: CDR1 LNHDA, CDR2 SQIVND (reference sequence). V was pared by 6 bases and J by 3 bases, with 1 base of the junction left unmatched. CDR3 size: 14 residues. Study-level results: Data were not HLA-matched across samples. No patients shared main leukemic clonotypes, though roughly 25% appeared at low frequency elsewhere. Compared with healthy controls (2/35), patient top clones favored TRBV06 (8/27).

On this clone itself: What it binds is not known.

This clonotype was obtained from a human donor in good health. Material for sequencing was CD4+ T cells from blood buffy coats. V usage is TRBV19 and J usage is TRBJ2-3; 12 nucleotides line up with TRBD2. CDR3 sequence reads: CASRGTSGTDTQYF. Written as DNA, the CDR3 is TGTGCCAGTAGGGGGACTAGCGGGACAGATACGCAGTATTTT.